The rows below give T cell receptor beta chains drawn from one sample of a study of regulatory T cells in long-lasting Graves disease. TCRdb re-derived calls from the multiplex PCR reads in MiXCR, one entry per CDR3 protein. The data hold hundreds of thousands of distinct CDR3 sequences, with around 15% observed a single time. These data were likewise used in another study, on T cells in Graves' hyperthyroidism and ophthalmopathy.

Material: peripheral blood mononuclear cells (PBMCs), obtained at new diagnosis, from a patient treated with antithyroid drugs. Every receptor here comes from a woman aged 30 to 39 with Graves disease. Each CDR3 is given with its conserved first and last residue. A D gene is named only where the DNA matches it firmly. Rows may omit the clone size; those that give it use once, few, many or a size class.

d_call,j_call,cdr3_length,clone_size,v_call,cdr3_nt,cdr3_aa
.,TRBJ1-2,14,many,TRBV24-1,TGTGCCACCAGTGATGTAAACAGGGTTTATGGCTACACCTTC,CATSDVNRVYGYTF
.,TRBJ2-6,19,few,TRBV2,TGTGCCAGCAGTGATAGAGGGGGTATATCCGTCTCTGGGGCCAACGTCCTGACTTTC,CASSDRGGISVSGANVLTF
.,TRBJ2-1,15,few,TRBV12-5,TGTGCTAGTGGTTTGATTTCCGCCGGAACCCGGGAGCAGTTCTTC,CASGLISAGTREQFF
.,TRBJ2-7,12,many,TRBV12-3/TRBV12-4,TGTGCCAGCAGTTACGAGGACGGAAAAGAGTACTTC,CASSYEDGKEYF
TRBD2,TRBJ2-3,16,many,TRBV20-1,TGCAGTGCCAGCCCGGGACTAGCGGCTAGCACAGATACGCAGTATTTT,CSASPGLAASTDTQYF
.,TRBJ2-7,13,.,TRBV19,TGTGCCAGTAGTATAGTACCAGCCTACGAGCAGTACTTC,CASSIVPAYEQYF
TRBD2,TRBJ2-7,15,.,TRBV6-1,TGTGCCAGCAGTACCGGGGCAGGACTAGCCTACGAGCAGTACTTC,CASSTGAGLAYEQYF
TRBD2,TRBJ2-5,15,.,TRBV29-1,TGCAGCGTTACTGGACTAGCGGGACAGGCAGAGACCCAGTACTTC,CSVTGLAGQAETQYF
.,TRBJ1-2,14,once,TRBV28,TGTGCCAGCAGTTTACTGGACGGAGGCTATGGCTACACCTTC,CASSLLDGGYGYTF
TRBD2,TRBJ2-1,17,.,TRBV18,TGTGCCAGCTCTCCCGGGACTAGCGGACGCTCGGGCAATGAGCAGTTCTTC,CASSPGTSGRSGNEQFF
.,TRBJ1-5,14,many,TRBV6-2/TRBV6-3,TGTGCCAGCAGCGAAGACTTGATCGGGCAGCCCCAGCATTTT,CASSEDLIGQPQHF
.,TRBJ2-5,13,.,TRBV15,TGTGCCACCAGCAGAGGTTATCAAGAGACCCAGTACTTC,CATSRGYQETQYF
.,TRBJ2-5,15,.,TRBV5-1,TGCGCCAGCACTCTCTCCGGGGCGGACCAAGAGACCCAGTACTTC,CASTLSGADQETQYF
TRBD1,TRBJ2-1,18,many,TRBV6-1,TGTGCCATCCAAAGGTCCGGGAGACAGGGGGCGGATTACAATGAGCAGTTCTTC,CAIQRSGRQGADYNEQFF
.,TRBJ1-2,14,many,TRBV3-1,TGTGCCAGCCGGCGGGACGTTAAGGGCTATGGCTACACCTTC,CASRRDVKGYGYTF
.,TRBJ2-3,13,.,TRBV28,TGTGCCAGCGTCAAAACCCTGGAAGATACGCAGTATTTT,CASVKTLEDTQYF
TRBD2,TRBJ2-1,14,many,TRBV2,TGTGCCAGCAGTGAGTCTAGCGGGAAGAATGAGCAGTTCTTC,CASSESSGKNEQFF
TRBD1,TRBJ1-5,14,few,TRBV20-1,TGCAGTGCTACCGGGACAGGGGACAATCAGCCCCAGCATTTT,CSATGTGDNQPQHF
.,TRBJ2-3,13,many,TRBV14,TGTGCCAGCAGCCCCTGGGAGCTGGATACGCAGTATTTT,CASSPWELDTQYF
TRBD1,TRBJ1-1,13,many,TRBV20-1,TGCAGTGTGAAAGGGGGCGAGAACACTGAAGCTTTCTTT,CSVKGGENTEAFF
.,TRBJ1-2,14,few,TRBV12-3/TRBV12-4,TGTGCCAGCAGTTTAAGCCCGGGGACTATTGGCTACACCTTC,CASSLSPGTIGYTF
TRBD1,TRBJ2-7,15,many,TRBV28,TGTGCCAGCAGTTTAAACAGGGGTGGCTTCTACGAGCAGTACTTC,CASSLNRGGFYEQYF
.,TRBJ1-1,13,many,TRBV30,TGTGCCTGGAGATCTACAGGGAACACTGAAGCTTTCTTT,CAWRSTGNTEAFF
TRBD2,TRBJ2-5,16,many,TRBV9,TGTGCCAGCAGCCCACTCGGCAGCGGGAGGTTAGAGACCCAGTACTTC,CASSPLGSGRLETQYF
.,TRBJ1-2,16,many,TRBV28,TGTGCCAGCAGCCCCGCCATTTTGCAGACTAACTATGGCTACACCTTC,CASSPAILQTNYGYTF
.,TRBJ1-2,15,many,TRBV6-1,TGTGCCAGCACAGGCAGAACTTCGGCTAACTATGGCTACACCTTC,CASTGRTSANYGYTF
TRBD2,TRBJ2-1,15,many,TRBV18,TGTGCCAGCTCACCCCTTAGCGGGAGCTACAATGAGCAGTTCTTC,CASSPLSGSYNEQFF
TRBD1,TRBJ2-7,13,many,TRBV7-8,TGTGCCAGCACCCCGGGACAGGTTTACGAGCAGTACTTC,CASTPGQVYEQYF
.,TRBJ2-7,13,many,TRBV12-3/TRBV12-4,TGTGCCAGCAGTAGGACTGAGTCCTACGAGCAGTACTTC,CASSRTESYEQYF
TRBD2,TRBJ2-3,16,.,TRBV6-1,TGTGCCAGCACTATGACTAGCGGGAGGTACCCAGATACGCAGTATTTT,CASTMTSGRYPDTQYF
TRBD1,TRBJ1-5,13,once,TRBV6-1,TGTGCCAGCAGGCCAGGGGGGGGTCAGCCCCAGCATTTT,CASRPGGGQPQHF
TRBD2,TRBJ2-1,15,many,TRBV20-1,TGCAGTGCTCGACCGACTAGCGTTTTCTACAATGAGCAGTTCTTC,CSARPTSVFYNEQFF
.,TRBJ2-1,13,.,TRBV10-2,TGCGCCAGCACTGTGGGAACGTACAATGAGCAGTTCTTC,CASTVGTYNEQFF
TRBD2,TRBJ2-3,15,many,TRBV7-2,TGTGCCAGCAGCTTATCGGCGGGAGTTGGAGATACGCAGTATTTT,CASSLSAGVGDTQYF
.,TRBJ1-1,15,few,TRBV27,TGTGCCAGCAGTTTCCTCCGCGACAGGAACACTGAAGCTTTCTTT,CASSFLRDRNTEAFF
.,TRBJ1-1,14,.,TRBV6-2/TRBV6-3,TGTGCCATCAGTGAGCGTGGGCTTGCCACTGAAGCTTTCTTT,CAISERGLATEAFF
.,TRBJ2-2,11,many,TRBV12-3/TRBV12-4,TGTGCCAGCACCCGGGCCGGGGAGCTGTTTTTT,CASTRAGELFF
TRBD2,TRBJ2-6,17,few,TRBV6-2/TRBV6-3,TGTGCCGCCCGGACTAGCGCAGGTCCCTCTGGGGCCAACGTCCTGACTTTC,CAARTSAGPSGANVLTF
.,TRBJ1-2,17,many,TRBV12-3/TRBV12-4,TGTGCCAGTATTCTGGGGGGCAGCAATGGAAGGGTCGATGGCTACACCTTC,CASILGGSNGRVDGYTF
TRBD2,TRBJ2-1,16,few,TRBV4-1,TGCGCCAACAGCCGCACTAGCGGCTCAGGATTCAATGAGCAGTTCTTC,CANSRTSGSGFNEQFF
.,TRBJ2-3,13,many,TRBV13,TGTGCCAGCAGCTGGTTAACCACAGATACGCAGTATTTT,CASSWLTTDTQYF
.,TRBJ2-3,14,many,TRBV20-1,TGCAGTGCTAGAGTGGGCGCGGGCACAGATACGCAGTATTTT,CSARVGAGTDTQYF
TRBD2,TRBJ2-3,17,few,TRBV24-1,TGTGCCACCAGTGGAACGGGAGGCCCTCAAAGCACAGATACGCAGTATTTT,CATSGTGGPQSTDTQYF
TRBD1,TRBJ2-1,17,many,TRBV28,TGTGCCAGCAGTTTACGCCGGGACAGGGGGATTATTAATGAGCAGTTCTTC,CASSLRRDRGIINEQFF
.,TRBJ2-5,14,.,TRBV5-6,TGTGCCAGCAGCTTGGAACGGGTCGGAGAGACCCAGTACTTC,CASSLERVGETQYF
TRBD2,TRBJ2-1,16,few,TRBV3-1,TGTGCCAGCAGCCAAGATGGGGCTAGCGGGAGGGATGAGCAGTTCTTC,CASSQDGASGRDEQFF
.,TRBJ2-2,14,few,TRBV7-8,TGTGCCAGCAGCTTTGGAGCGGCCGCTGGGGAGCTGTTTTTT,CASSFGAAAGELFF
.,TRBJ2-7,16,many,TRBV9,TGTGCCAGCAGCGGCCCAATGGACAGCTACTCCTACGAGCAGTACTTC,CASSGPMDSYSYEQYF
TRBD2,TRBJ2-3,16,.,TRBV10-3,TGTGCCATCAGCTCAGGACTAGCGGGAGGAACAGATACGCAGTATTTT,CAISSGLAGGTDTQYF
.,TRBJ2-2,15,many,TRBV7-7,TGTGCTAGCAGCCCGAGACTAGTTGACACCGGGGAGCTGTTTTTT,CASSPRLVDTGELFF